What follows are 32 T cell receptor beta chains derived from one specimen sequenced in a study of T cell responses to AZD1222 COVID-19 vaccine. Generated by immunoSEQ multiplex PCR, the TCRdb table keeps only in-frame clones and is missing some. The sample yields 85,000 to 130,000 clones, about 93% seen once. Sequences were derived from peripheral blood, sampled on day 0 of AZD1222 vaccination. Every receptor here comes from an adult in good health.

This clone was recorded once. The V call is TRBV27, the J call TRBJ1-1, with 7 bases aligning to TRBD1. The CDR3 is made up of 14 amino acids. Unmatched junction bases numbered 5, after V lost 4 bases and J lost 3 bases. The germline V gene has CDR1 MNHEY and CDR2 SMNVEV (reference sequence). This CDR3 reads CASSSHGTDTEAFF. The CDR3 DNA is TGTGCCAGCAGTTCACATGGGACAGACACTGAAGCTTTCTTT.

As to this clone: Relative to the germline gene, one junction end is altered; a read error may explain this. The J gene is TRBJ2-7, the V gene TRBV6-1; a possible D gene is TRBD2 (5 bases). Germline lookup yields CDR1 MNHNS and CDR2 SASEGT. The CDR3 is made up of 13 amino acids. The CDR3 protein is CASSETRTGNHLF. CDR3 DNA: TGTGCCAGCAGTGAAACCCGGACTGGCAATCACCTCTTC.

The CDR3 sequence is CASSIGEGYQPQHF. CDR3 DNA sequence: TGTGCCAGTAGTATAGGAGAAGGTTATCAGCCCCAGCATTTT. J is TRBJ1-5 and V is TRBV19; no firm D call. Germline V CDR1 and CDR2: LNHDA, SQIVND (reference sequence). Trimming took off 1 base at V and 5 bases at J, with 9 bases between the two ends. This CDR3 is 14 amino acids long. Combining the CDR3 with reference TRBV19 and TRBJ1-5 gives the whole variable domain DGGITQSPKYLFRKEGQNVTLSCEQNLNHDAMYWYRQDPGQGLRLIYYSQIVNDFQKGDIAEGYSVSREKKESFPLTVTSAQKNPTAFYLCASSIGEGYQPQHFGDGTRLSIL.

The chain is built from TRBV11-2 and TRBJ2-7; D is ambiguous. V shed 5 bases and J shed 6 bases, with 11 bases lying between them. Germline V gene lookup returns CDR1 SGHAT and CDR2 FQNNGV. This CDR3 contains 12 residues. The chain's CDR3 is CASSPAIPEQYF. The CDR3 DNA follows: TGTGCCAGCAGCCCAGCTATTCCCGAGCAGTACTTC.

The rearrangement links TRBV5-1 to TRBJ1-3, with unresolved D. The CDR3 totals 8 residues. The germline gives CDR1 SGHRS, CDR2 YFSETQ. Trimming pared 2 bases from V and 16 bases from J, leaving 4 bases between. DNA for the CDR3: TGCGCCAGCAGCTTATGCTATTTT. Amino acid sequence: CASSLCYF.

This chain joins TRBV25-1 and TRBJ2-1, with unresolved D. Germline V gives CDR1 MGHDK, CDR2 SYGVNS. Trimming removed 2 bases from V and 5 bases from J, with 7 bases in between. CDR3 length: 13 residues. The CDR3 loop reads CASSEVSNNEQFF. The CDR3 DNA is TGTGCCAGCAGTGAAGTGTCCAACAATGAGCAGTTCTTC.

This chain uses TRBV18 with TRBJ1-1; D is ambiguous. Germline V gene data show CDR1 as KGHSH and CDR2 as LQKENI. The V gene lost 2 bases and the J gene lost 4 bases, with 5 bases spanning the gap. This CDR3 contains 12 residues. CDR3 sequence: CASSPGLTEAFF. CDR3 nucleotides: TGTGCCAGCTCACCAGGGCTCACTGAAGCTTTCTTT.

This chain uses TRBV12-5 with TRBJ1-4; perhaps TRBD1 as D (5 bases). The germline V gene has CDR1 LGHNT and CDR2 FRNRAP. CDR3 length equals 14 residues. V lost 4 bases, J lost 4 bases, and 10 bases lay in between. The CDR3 sequence: CASGSGTGNEKLFF. The CDR3, as DNA: TGTGCTAGTGGTTCCGGGACGGGTAATGAAAAACTGTTTTTT.

The chain has TRBV18 and TRBJ1-1, with a weak D call TRBD1 (6 bases). V was cut by 5 bases and J by 1 base, with 14 bases left in between. This CDR3 has 15 amino acids. The germline CDR1 and CDR2 sequences are KGHSH and LQKENI. CDR3 in DNA: TGTGCCAGCTCATTCGGGGGGCGAGCGAACACTGAAGCTTTCTTT. It is translated as CASSFGGRANTEAFF. The full variable domain, with the rest looked up from reference TRBV18 and TRBJ1-1, is NAGVMQNPRHLVRRRGQEARLRCSPMKGHSHVYWYRQLPEEGLKFMVYLQKENIIDESGMPKERFSAEFPKEGPSILRIQQVVRGDSAAYFCASSFGGRANTEAFFGQGTRLTVV.

The rearrangement joins TRBV10-1 to TRBJ2-7; 13 nucleotides agree with TRBD2. Germline-derived CDR1 and CDR2 are WNHNN and SYGVQD (reference sequence). V lost 5 bases, J lost 3 bases, and 7 bases stayed unmatched. The CDR3 loop spans 16 amino acids. The CDR3 nucleotides read TGCGCCAGCAGTCCCGGGACTAGCGGGATGGTCTACGAGCAGTACTTC. Its translation: CASSPGTSGMVYEQYF.

This clone was seen only once. CDR3 bases: TGTGCCAGCAGCTTTCGACAGTCCTACGAGCAGTACTTC. Amino acid sequence: CASSFRQSYEQYF. V gene TRBV11-2 combines with J gene TRBJ2-7, with D perhaps matching TRBD1 (5 bases). Trimming removed 3 bases from V and 1 base from J, with 7 bases in between. Germline CDR1 and CDR2: SGHAT and FQNNGV. The CDR3 consists of 13 residues.

The J gene is TRBJ2-1, the V gene TRBV7-3; D is undetermined. This CDR3 contains 14 residues. Trimming took off 2 bases at V and 5 bases at J, with 10 bases between the two ends. Germline-derived CDR1 and CDR2 are SGHTA and FQGTGA. The chain's CDR3 is CASSLESSHNEQFF. DNA for the CDR3: TGTGCCAGCAGCTTAGAGTCGTCACACAATGAGCAGTTCTTC.

The chain links TRBV9 to TRBJ1-4, with D possibly being TRBD1 (5 bases). CDR1 SGDLS and CDR2 YYNGEE come from the germline V gene. V lost 4 bases to trimming and J lost 2 bases, with 12 bases between them. This CDR3 spans 15 amino acids. This CDR3 reads CASSSRGGTNEKLFF. In DNA form, the CDR3 reads TGTGCCAGCAGCTCCCGGGGGGGGACTAATGAAAAACTGTTTTTT.

V gene TRBV27 combines with J gene TRBJ2-7; D gene ambiguous. From germline, CDR1 is MNHEY and CDR2 SMNVEV (reference sequence). The CDR3 totals 14 residues. V gave up 0 bases and J gave up 2 bases, with 8 bases separating them. The CDR3 region has the DNA TGTGCCAGCAGTTTATCAGGCTACACCTACGAGCAGTACTTC. Translation: CASSLSGYTYEQYF.

The V call is TRBV5-4, the J call TRBJ1-5; D call uncertain. CDR1 is SGHNT, CDR2 YYREEE, per germline (reference sequence). V was shortened by 4 bases and J by 3 bases, with 5 bases between the two germline ends. The CDR3 is 12 residues long. The CDR3 DNA reads TGTGCCAGCAGCCGGGACAATCAGCCCCAGCATTTT. Translated, it gives CASSRDNQPQHF.

This rearrangement joins TRBV6-5 to TRBJ1-6; TRBD1 aligns across 7 bases. CDR1 MNHEY and CDR2 SVGAGI come from the germline V gene. This CDR3 is 15 amino acids long. J gave up 11 bases and V 4 bases, and 11 bases lay outside the gene matches. The CDR3 DNA sequence: TGTGCCAGCAGTTTCCGACCGACAGGGTTGCCACCCCTCCACTTT. The encoded protein is CASSFRPTGLPPLHF.

A remark on this clone: The junction shows a germline mismatch at one end, possibly a read error. The chain combines TRBV2 with TRBJ2-1; perhaps D is TRBD1 or TRBD2 (5 bases each). The CDR3 length is 14 residues. CDR1 is SNHLY and CDR2 is FYNNEI in the germline V gene. CDR3 sequence reads: CASSGPGTYHEQFF. The CDR3 DNA follows: TGTGCCAGCAGTGGTCCAGGGACCTACCATGAGCAGTTCTTC.

The V and J genes are TRBV19 and TRBJ2-2; the match to TRBD2 covers 10 bases. Germline lookup yields CDR1 LNHDA and CDR2 SQIVND (reference sequence). The CDR3 loop spans 19 amino acids. V dropped 7 bases and J dropped 4; count of bases not matched to a gene: 18. The DNA for the CDR3 is TGTGCCAGTACCCAAAGGGGGCGAGCGGGAGGGTCCACCACCGGGGAGCTGTTTTTT. The encoded protein is CASTQRGRAGGSTTGELFF. Complete variable domain (other parts from reference TRBV19 and TRBJ2-2): DGGITQSPKYLFRKEGQNVTLSCEQNLNHDAMYWYRQDPGQGLRLIYYSQIVNDFQKGDIAEGYSVSREKKESFPLTVTSAQKNPTAFYLCASTQRGRAGGSTTGELFFGEGSRLTVL.

This chain links TRBV2 with TRBJ2-3; D gene uncertain. CDR3 length equals 10 residues. V lost 8 bases to trimming and J lost 5 bases, with 5 bases between them. The germline gives CDR1 SNHLY, CDR2 FYNNEI. The CDR3 DNA sequence: TGTGCCAGCGGGGAAGATACGCAGTATTTT. Translated, it gives CASGEDTQYF.

V usage is TRBV7-2 and J usage is TRBJ2-5, with TRBD2 matching over 10 bases. CDR1 is SGHTA and CDR2 is FQGNSA in the germline V gene. V lost 5 bases, J lost 1 base, and 4 bases stayed unmatched. The length of the CDR3 is 15 residues. CDR3 bases: TGTGCCAGCAGCCTACTAGCGGGATCCCAAGAGACCCAGTACTTC. Encoded protein: CASSLLAGSQETQYF. The variable domain in full, completed from reference TRBV7-2 and TRBJ2-5, reads GAGVSQSPSNKVTEKGKDVELRCDPISGHTALYWYRQSLGQGLEFLIYFQGNSAPDKSGLPSDRFSAERTGGSVSTLTIQRTQQEDSAVYLCASSLLAGSQETQYFGPGTRLLVL.

The rearrangement joins TRBV11-2 to TRBJ2-3, with D uncertain. The ends were cut back, 0 bases at V and 7 bases at J, with 14 bases in the middle. Germline V gene sequence: CDR1 SGHAT, CDR2 FQNNGV. The CDR3 length is 15 residues. The DNA for the CDR3 is TGTGCCAGCAGCTTAGATATGGCGGCACCCAATACGCAGTATTTT. Its translation is CASSLDMAAPNTQYF.

V usage is TRBV5-1 and J usage is TRBJ1-1; D unclear. V lost 2 bases and J 1 base, leaving 6 bases between the germline ends. CDR1 is SGHRS and CDR2 is YFSETQ in the germline V gene. The CDR3 is made up of 13 amino acids. The CDR3 here is CASSLMSNTEAFF. CDR3 nucleotides: TGCGCCAGCAGCTTAATGTCGAACACTGAAGCTTTCTTT. The full variable domain, in which reference TRBV5-1 and TRBJ1-1 provide the parts outside the CDR3, is KAGVTQTPRYLIKTRGQQVTLSCSPISGHRSVSWYQQTPGQGLQFLFEYFSETQRNKGNFPGRFSGRQFSNSRSEMNVSTLELGDSALYLCASSLMSNTEAFFGQGTRLTVV.

V usage is TRBV19 and J usage is TRBJ1-1; D gene uncertain. The ends were cut back, 5 bases at V and 1 base at J, with 11 bases in the middle. The germline V gene encodes CDR1 LNHDA and CDR2 SQIVND (reference sequence). This CDR3 is built from 14 residues. The CDR3 sequence is CASSLLDSNTEAFF. The CDR3 nucleotides are TGTGCCAGTAGTCTTTTGGACTCGAACACTGAAGCTTTCTTT.

The gene calls are TRBV6-2 or TRBV6-3 and TRBJ2-7; D might be TRBD2 (6 bases). This CDR3 is built from 13 residues. Trimming stripped 4 bases from V and 3 bases from J, with 10 bases between. CDR1 and CDR2 from the germline V gene are MNHEY and SVGEGT. DNA for the CDR3: TGTGCCAGCAGTTCGGGACTCGTCTACGAGCAGTACTTC. Its translation: CASSSGLVYEQYF.

The chain has TRBV12-3 or TRBV12-4 and TRBJ1-6; D is unresolved. V was pared by 3 bases and J by 10 bases, with 4 bases between. CDR3 length equals 11 residues. CDR3 amino acids: CASSFDSPLHF. The DNA for the CDR3 is TGTGCCAGCAGTTTCGACTCACCCCTCCACTTT.

J is TRBJ2-7 and V is TRBV6-5, with 9 bases lining up with TRBD2. The trim removed 6 bases at V and 5 bases at J, leaving 11 bases unmatched. From germline, CDR1 is MNHEY and CDR2 SVGAGI. The CDR3 loop spans 15 amino acids. Here the CDR3 DNA reads TGTGCCAGCAGGCAAACAGGGGCTAGCGGGGACGAGCAGTACTTC. Protein sequence: CASRQTGASGDEQYF.

The chain recombines TRBV7-9 with TRBJ2-1, with 9 bases lining up with TRBD2. The CDR3 covers 12 residues. V dropped 5 bases and J dropped 9; count of bases not matched to a gene: 2. The germline V gene encodes CDR1 SEHNR and CDR2 FQNEAQ (reference sequence). This CDR3 reads CASSPAGGEQFF. The CDR3 DNA reads as TGTGCCAGCAGCCCAGCGGGAGGTGAGCAGTTCTTC.

The genes are TRBV2 and TRBJ2-1; D may be TRBD1 (6 bases). Per the germline V gene, CDR1 is SNHLY and CDR2 is FYNNEI. This CDR3 contains 12 residues. V lost 6 bases and J 3 bases, leaving 6 bases between the germline ends. Here the CDR3 reads CASRQGYNEQFF. The CDR3 DNA follows: TGTGCCAGCAGACAGGGCTACAATGAGCAGTTCTTC.

This clone was seen only once. At one end, the junction sequence differs from germline, possibly due to a read error. J is TRBJ2-3 and V is TRBV7-7, with D perhaps matching TRBD2 (6 bases). Germline CDR1 reads SSHAT; CDR2 reads FNYEAQ (reference sequence). This CDR3 contains 14 residues. CDR3 DNA: TGTGCTAGCAGCCCGGGACTTACCTCAGATACGCAGTATTTT. Its protein product is CASSPGLTSDTQYF.

The chain is built from TRBV5-1 and TRBJ1-2; 9 nucleotides agree with TRBD1. CDR1 is SGHRS and CDR2 is YFSETQ in the germline V gene. J lost 4 bases, V lost 5 bases, and 12 bases had no gene match. This CDR3 has 16 residues. CDR3 region: CASSFRPGQGGYGYTF. The CDR3 DNA follows: TGCGCCAGCAGTTTCCGTCCGGGACAGGGTGGCTATGGCTACACCTTC. The full variable domain, rest sourced from reference TRBV5-1 and TRBJ1-2, is KAGVTQTPRYLIKTRGQQVTLSCSPISGHRSVSWYQQTPGQGLQFLFEYFSETQRNKGNFPGRFSGRQFSNSRSEMNVSTLELGDSALYLCASSFRPGQGGYGYTFGSGTRLTVV.

The rearrangement links TRBV5-6 to TRBJ2-5; D not resolved. The germline V and J ends were trimmed by 3 bases and 8 bases, with 8 bases remaining between them. Germline values: CDR1 SGHDT, CDR2 YYEEEE. CDR3 length: 11 amino acids. The CDR3 coding sequence is TGTGCCAGCAGCTACAGCCTAACCCAGTACTTC. Translation gives CASSYSLTQYF.

The chain links TRBV19 to TRBJ1-1, with D possibly being TRBD1 (5 bases). The CDR3 extends over 13 amino acids. The germline V and J ends were trimmed by 5 bases and 9 bases, with 16 bases remaining between them. Germline CDR1 and CDR2: LNHDA and SQIVND (reference sequence). In DNA form, the CDR3 reads TGTGCCAGTAGTTCTAGGTCCCGGGACCAAGCTTTCTTT. Its protein is CASSSRSRDQAFF. Filled out from reference TRBV19 and TRBJ1-1, the complete variable domain reads DGGITQSPKYLFRKEGQNVTLSCEQNLNHDAMYWYRQDPGQGLRLIYYSQIVNDFQKGDIAEGYSVSREKKESFPLTVTSAQKNPTAFYLCASSSRSRDQAFFGQGTRLTVV.